This entry is about one T cell receptor beta chain. MiXCR was run by TCRdb on the reads, yielding one entry per CDR3 protein. The sample shows about 490,000 distinct CDR3 sequences, about 25% of them seen only once. Germline V gene sequence: CDR1 LNHNV, CDR2 YYDKDF (reference sequence). With 5 bases removed from V and 2 bases from J, the gap between germline ends came to 14 bases. This CDR3 is 15 amino acids long. The data were obtained in a study of T cell repertoires in cytomegalovirus infection. The V call is TRBV15, the J call TRBJ2-3, with D possibly TRBD2 on 5 matching bases. The sequence came from a human donor in good health (CMV status not recorded). Some clones in this sample may be carry-over from other donors' samples. Sequenced material: PBMCs. The CDR3 nucleotides are TGTGCCACCAGCGGACTTCCGGACTTCACAGATACGCAGTATTTT. Translated: CATSGLPDFTDTQYF.